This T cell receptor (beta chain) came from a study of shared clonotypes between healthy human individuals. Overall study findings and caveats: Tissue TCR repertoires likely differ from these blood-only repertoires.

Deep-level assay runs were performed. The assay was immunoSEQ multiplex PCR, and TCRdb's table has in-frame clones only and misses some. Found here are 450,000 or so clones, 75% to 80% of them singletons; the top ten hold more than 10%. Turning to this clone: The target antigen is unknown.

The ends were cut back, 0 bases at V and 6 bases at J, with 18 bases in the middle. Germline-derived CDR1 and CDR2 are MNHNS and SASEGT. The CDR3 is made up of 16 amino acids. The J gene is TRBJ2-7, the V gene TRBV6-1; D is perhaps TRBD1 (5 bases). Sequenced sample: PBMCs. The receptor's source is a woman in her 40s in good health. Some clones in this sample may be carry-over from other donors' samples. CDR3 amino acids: CASSEALGQSSAEQYF. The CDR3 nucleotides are TGTGCCAGCAGTGAAGCGTTGGGGCAGAGCTCTGCCGAGCAGTACTTC.